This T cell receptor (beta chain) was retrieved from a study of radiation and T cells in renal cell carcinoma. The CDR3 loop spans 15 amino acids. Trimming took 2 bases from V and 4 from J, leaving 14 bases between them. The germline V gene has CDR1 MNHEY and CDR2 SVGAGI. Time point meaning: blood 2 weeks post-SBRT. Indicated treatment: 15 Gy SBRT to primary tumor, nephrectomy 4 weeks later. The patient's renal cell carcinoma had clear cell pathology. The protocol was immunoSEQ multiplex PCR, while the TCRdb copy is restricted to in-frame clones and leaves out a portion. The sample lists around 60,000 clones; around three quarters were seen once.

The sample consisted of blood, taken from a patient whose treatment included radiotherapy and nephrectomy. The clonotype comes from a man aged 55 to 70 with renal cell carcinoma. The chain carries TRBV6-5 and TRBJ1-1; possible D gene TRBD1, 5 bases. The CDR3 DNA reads TGTGCCAGCAGTTACCTCACGAGGGGAGCCACTGAAGCTTTCTTT. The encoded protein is CASSYLTRGATEAFF.